The 23 T cell receptor beta chains reported below all come from one sample, sequenced in a study of identical twins. TCRdb re-analysed the 5' RACE reads in MiXCR, keeping a single row per CDR3 protein. The sample yields hundreds of thousands of distinct CDR3 sequences, 9.4% seen once. Sequencing was done on a sample of memory (CD45RO+) T cells sorted from blood. These receptors originate from a woman under 30 in good health.

This rearrangement joins TRBV5-1 to TRBJ2-3, with TRBD1 identical over 8 bases. J was trimmed by 4 bases and V by 7 bases; bases with no gene match: 11. The CDR3 spans 15 residues. The germline CDR1 and CDR2 sequences are SGHRS and YFSETQ. CDR3 coding DNA: TGCGCCAGCGGCAGAAACAGGGGGTCTTCAGATACGCAGTATTTT. This gives the protein CASGRNRGSSDTQYF.

This clonotype was recorded at least ten times. The gene calls are TRBV5-1 and TRBJ1-1, with no clear D. Germline V gene data show CDR1 as SGHRS and CDR2 as YFSETQ. V lost 2 bases and J 1 base, leaving 9 bases between the germline ends. This CDR3 is 14 amino acids long. CDR3 nucleotide sequence: TGCGCCAGCAGCTTATCAGGCGCGAACACTGAAGCTTTCTTT. Amino acids: CASSLSGANTEAFF.

The rearrangement links TRBV28 to TRBJ1-5, with D perhaps matching TRBD1 (5 bases). Deletions cut 8 bases from V and 6 bases from J, with 17 bases between. There are 14 residues in the CDR3. CDR1 is MDHEN and CDR2 is SYDVKM in the germline V gene. This chain's CDR3 is CASRPGGSRQPQHF. The CDR3 DNA follows: TGTGCCAGCCGACCCGGGGGTAGTCGTCAGCCCCAGCATTTT.

This clonotype was counted at least ten times. The V call is TRBV12-3 or TRBV12-4, the J call TRBJ1-1; 11 positions match TRBD1. Trimming removed 3 bases from V and 0 bases from J; junction bases left unmatched: 3. This CDR3 has 16 amino acids. CDR3 bases: TGTGCCAGCAGTTTCGGACAGGGGGCCTTGAACACTGAAGCTTTCTTT. This sequence encodes CASSFGQGALNTEAFF.

This rearrangement joins TRBV12-3 or TRBV12-4 to TRBJ2-7, with D unresolved. Trimming pared 5 bases from V and 9 bases from J, leaving 17 bases between. The CDR3 length is 13 residues. DNA of the CDR3: TGTGCCAGCAGTGAAGAGCCCCGAGCAGGGCAGTACTTC. Translated: CASSEEPRAGQYF.

This chain uses TRBV19 with TRBJ2-7; 10 nucleotides match TRBD2. Germline assignment: CDR1 LNHDA and CDR2 SQIVND (reference sequence). V was pared by 5 bases and J by 3 bases, with 10 bases of the junction left unmatched. There are 16 residues in the CDR3. CDR3 sequence: CASSRSSSGGFYEQYF. In DNA form, the CDR3 reads TGTGCCAGTAGTCGCTCGTCTAGCGGGGGTTTCTACGAGCAGTACTTC.

This clonotype is a singleton in its sample. The chain has TRBV20-1 and TRBJ2-7; tentative D call: TRBD1 (5 bases). The CDR3 consists of 13 residues. V shed 3 bases and J shed 3 bases, with 12 bases lying between them. Germline values: CDR1 DFQATT, CDR2 SNEGSKA (reference sequence). The CDR3 loop reads CSARQGNVYEQYF. CDR3 coding DNA: TGCAGTGCTAGGCAGGGTAATGTCTACGAGCAGTACTTC.

This clonotype was detected ten times or more. The gene calls are TRBV20-1 and TRBJ2-3; D is ambiguous. Germline-derived CDR1 and CDR2 are DFQATT and SNEGSKA (reference sequence). CDR3 length: 14 residues. The V end was cut by 6 bases, the J end by 6 bases, with 19 bases between. CDR3 in amino acids: CSAHTLGFGDTQYF. The CDR3 nucleotides read TGCAGTGCCCACACACTGGGCTTTGGGGATACGCAGTATTTT.

This chain connects TRBV6-5 to TRBJ2-3, with 12 bases aligning to TRBD2. V shed 8 bases, J shed 4 bases, and the junction held 4 bases outside the gene matches. Germline V lookup: CDR1 MNHEY, CDR2 SVGAGI. There are 14 residues in the CDR3. CDR3 DNA: TGTGCCAGCTGTACTAGCGGGAGGTCAGATACGCAGTATTTT. Translation gives CASCTSGRSDTQYF.

This clonotype was observed a few times. The V call is TRBV11-2, the J call TRBJ1-2, with D perhaps matching TRBD1 (5 bases). V gave up 3 bases and J gave up 7 bases, with 12 bases separating them. Germline loops: CDR1 SGHAT, CDR2 FQNNGV. The CDR3 has 13 residues. The CDR3 nucleotides are TGTGCCAGCAGCTTTAGCAGGGAGGTTGGCTACACCTTC. Protein sequence: CASSFSREVGYTF.

There are a few counts of this clonotype. The V and J genes are TRBV6-1 and TRBJ2-1, with TRBD1 identical over 9 bases. This CDR3 contains 15 residues. Germline V gene lookup returns CDR1 MNHNS and CDR2 SASEGT. Trimming at V came to 5 bases and at J to 6 bases, leaving 8 bases not matched to a gene. The CDR3 region is CASSQRDRVANEQFF. For the CDR3, the DNA is TGTGCCAGCAGTCAACGGGACAGGGTTGCCAATGAGCAGTTCTTC.

Concerning this clonotype itself: A junction end diverges from the germline sequence, so it may reflect a read error. The chain couples TRBV7-2 to TRBJ2-7; 7 positions agree with TRBD2. The CDR3 totals 13 residues. Germline values: CDR1 SGHTA, CDR2 FQGNSA. The CDR3 loop reads CASSLAVTYEQYF. In nucleotides, the CDR3 is TGTGCCAGCAGCCTAGCGGTTACCTACGAGCAGTACTTC.

V is TRBV5-1 and J is TRBJ2-5; 11 bases are a match to TRBD2. The germline CDR1 and CDR2 sequences are SGHRS and YFSETQ. V was clipped by 0 bases and J by 0 bases; unmatched bases: 4. This CDR3 is 17 amino acids long. The CDR3 sequence: CASSLGTSGGDQETQYF. The CDR3, as DNA: TGCGCCAGCAGCTTGGGCACTAGCGGGGGTGACCAAGAGACCCAGTACTTC.

CDR3 loop: CASSFGTGGTDTQYF. The CDR3, as DNA: TGCGCCAGCAGCTTCGGGACAGGGGGCACAGATACGCAGTATTTT. The V and J genes are TRBV5-1 and TRBJ2-3; TRBD1 agrees at 10 bases. V lost 2 bases to trimming and J lost 1 base; unmatched junction nucleotides: 1. Germline V gene lookup returns CDR1 SGHRS and CDR2 YFSETQ. The CDR3 sequence is 15 residues long.

The sample holds a few counts of this clonotype. The chain recombines TRBV29-1 with TRBJ1-1; TRBD1 is a possible D gene (5 bases). Per the germline V gene, CDR1 is SQVTM and CDR2 is ANQGSEA. This CDR3 contains 12 residues. Trimming cost V 8 bases and J 5 bases, with 15 bases left between them. DNA of the CDR3: TGCAGCCCTCAGGGAGGAGAGACTGAAGCTTTCTTT. This codes for CSPQGGETEAFF.

The rearrangement links TRBV5-4 to TRBJ2-2, with 12 bases matching TRBD1. This CDR3 is built from 16 residues. Germline V gene lookup returns CDR1 SGHNT and CDR2 YYREEE (reference sequence). V was clipped by 4 bases and J by 5 bases; unmatched bases: 6. Here the CDR3 reads CASSRGQGARTGELFF. DNA for the CDR3: TGTGCCAGCAGCCGGGGACAGGGGGCGAGAACCGGGGAGCTGTTTTTT.

The sample holds many counts of this clonotype. The chain combines TRBV5-4 with TRBJ1-1; TRBD1 aligns across 11 bases. Germline CDR1 reads SGHNT; CDR2 reads YYREEE (reference sequence). V dropped 0 bases and J dropped 6; count of bases not matched to a gene: 25. The CDR3 has 22 residues. The CDR3 protein is CASSLGDRGNPLTKQRNAEAFF. DNA for the CDR3: TGTGCCAGCAGCTTGGGGGACAGGGGGAACCCCCTTACGAAACAACGGAATGCTGAAGCTTTCTTT.

The chain is built from TRBV27 and TRBJ2-7, with unresolved D. The ends were cut back, 2 bases at V and 3 bases at J, with 8 bases in the middle. The CDR3 length is 13 residues. Germline V lookup: CDR1 MNHEY, CDR2 SMNVEV (reference sequence). The CDR3 DNA reads as TGTGCCAGCAGTTTAACCCCGGACTACGAGCAGTACTTC. As protein: CASSLTPDYEQYF.

In its sample, this clonotype was seen many times. The chain couples TRBV4-1 to TRBJ2-5, with a weak D call TRBD2 (6 bases). Germline lookup yields CDR1 MGHRA and CDR2 YSYEKL. Trimming pared 3 bases from V and 7 bases from J, leaving 6 bases between. The CDR3 covers 11 residues. The CDR3 region is CASSQGGTQYF. The CDR3 DNA is TGCGCCAGCAGCCAGGGGGGGACCCAGTACTTC.

The V gene is TRBV6-2 or TRBV6-3, the J gene TRBJ1-5, with D possibly TRBD1 on 6 matching bases. CDR1 and CDR2 (germline): MNHEY, SVGEGT. CDR3 length: 15 residues. Trimming removed 1 base from V and 5 bases from J, with 12 bases in between. The CDR3 here is CASSYLGGAHQPQHF. The CDR3, as DNA: TGTGCCAGCAGTTACTTGGGGGGGGCCCATCAGCCCCAGCATTTT.

The chain has TRBV20-1 and TRBJ2-1; D unresolved. The ends were cut back, 4 bases at V and 8 bases at J, with 15 bases in the middle. Germline values: CDR1 DFQATT, CDR2 SNEGSKA (reference sequence). The length of the CDR3 is 13 residues. DNA of the CDR3: TGCAGTGCTACCCCGATTGGACGCGATGAGCAGTTCTTC. Protein: CSATPIGRDEQFF.

This clonotype occurred a few times. The chain is built from TRBV18 and TRBJ1-2; D perhaps matches TRBD1 (5 bases). V was cut by 2 bases and J by 6 bases, with 7 bases left in between. CDR3 size: 12 residues. From germline, CDR1 is KGHSH and CDR2 LQKENI. The CDR3 region is CASSPGTNGYTF. CDR3 in DNA: TGTGCCAGCTCACCAGGGACGAATGGCTACACCTTC.

V gene TRBV6-1 combines with J gene TRBJ2-7; 7 bases agree with TRBD2. The CDR3 has 17 amino acids. Germline CDR1 is MNHNS and CDR2 is SASEGT. V lost 5 bases, J lost 10 bases, and 23 bases stayed unmatched. CDR3 loop: CASSPSLGRGLRPHQYF. The CDR3 DNA reads TGTGCCAGCAGTCCATCCCTGGGGAGGGGACTACGTCCTCATCAGTACTTC.